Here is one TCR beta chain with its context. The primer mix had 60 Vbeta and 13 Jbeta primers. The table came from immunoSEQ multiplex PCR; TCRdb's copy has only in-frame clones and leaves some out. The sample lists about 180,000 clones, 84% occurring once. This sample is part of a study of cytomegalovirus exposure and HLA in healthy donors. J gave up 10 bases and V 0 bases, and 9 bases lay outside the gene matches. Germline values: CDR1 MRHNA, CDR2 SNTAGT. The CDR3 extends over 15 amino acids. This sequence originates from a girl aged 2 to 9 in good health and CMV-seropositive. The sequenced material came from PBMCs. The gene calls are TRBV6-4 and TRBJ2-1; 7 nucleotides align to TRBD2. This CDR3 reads CASSDSGGIRREQFF. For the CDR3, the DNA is TGTGCCAGCAGTGACTCGGGGGGGATACGGCGAGAGCAGTTCTTC.